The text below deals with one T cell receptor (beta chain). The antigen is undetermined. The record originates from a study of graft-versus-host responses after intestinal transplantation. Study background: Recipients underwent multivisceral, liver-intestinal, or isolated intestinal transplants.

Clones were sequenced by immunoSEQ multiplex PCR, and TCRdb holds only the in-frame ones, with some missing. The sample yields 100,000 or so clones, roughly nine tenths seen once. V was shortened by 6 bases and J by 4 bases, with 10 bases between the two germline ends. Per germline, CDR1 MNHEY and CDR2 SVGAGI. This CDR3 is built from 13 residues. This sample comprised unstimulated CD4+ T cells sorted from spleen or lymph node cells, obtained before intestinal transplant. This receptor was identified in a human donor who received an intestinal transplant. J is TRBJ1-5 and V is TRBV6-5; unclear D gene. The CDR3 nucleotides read TGTGCCAGCAGCCAACGGACTAATCAGCCCCAGCATTTT. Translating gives CASSQRTNQPQHF.